The rows below give T cell receptor beta chains drawn from one sample of a study of spatial heterogeneity in lung cancer. TCRdb redid the calling of the 5' RACE reads with MiXCR, one entry per CDR3 protein. The data contain about 7,300 distinct CDR3 sequences, about 19% of them singletons. Sequenced material: PBMCs, taken at surgery. Receptor source: a female donor with early-stage non-small cell lung cancer. The CDR3 runs from the conserved cysteine through the conserved F or W. The order of the fields is V gene, J gene, D gene, clone size, CDR3 DNA, CDR3 protein. D genes are given only for firm matches. Clone size is not always given. Where it is, it says once, few, many or a class for expanded clones.

>TRBV5-1|TRBJ2-3|TRBD2|medium-sized
TGCGCCAGCAGCTTGGGACTAGCGGGAGCAGATACGCAGTATTTT
CASSLGLAGADTQYF
>TRBV4-1|TRBJ1-5|TRBD1|medium-sized
TGCGCCAGCAGCCATACGTCTCCAGGGGGTCAGCCCCAGCATTTT
CASSHTSPGGQPQHF
>TRBV29-1|TRBJ2-7|TRBD1|many
TGCAGCGTGGGTGGACAGGACTACGAGCAGTACTTC
CSVGGQDYEQYF
>TRBV5-1|TRBJ2-1|-|medium-sized
TGCGCCAGCCGGTTGAACCCCCCCTCCTACAATGAGCAGTTCTTC
CASRLNPPSYNEQFF
>TRBV4-1|TRBJ2-1|TRBD1|many
TGCGCCAGCAGCCAAGGACTCTCTGGACAGGTTGGCAACAATGAGCAGTTCTTC
CASSQGLSGQVGNNEQFF
>TRBV6-5|TRBJ2-4|-|-
TGTGCCAGCAGTTACTCCCTTCTAGCCAAAAACATTCAGTACTTC
CASSYSLLAKNIQYF
>TRBV10-3|TRBJ1-6|-|-
TGTGCCATCAGTAATCAGGAATGGGTGAATTCACCCCTCCACTTT
CAISNQEWVNSPLHF
>TRBV20-1|TRBJ1-3|-|-
TGCAGTGCTAGAGGGGGGCTAGGAAGCACCATATATTTT
CSARGGLGSTIYF
>TRBV5-1|TRBJ1-1|-|once
TGCGCCAGCAGCTTTCGTTCTGTCGAGGTCCCGAACACTGAAGCTTTCTTT
CASSFRSVEVPNTEAFF
>TRBV2|TRBJ2-5|-|medium-sized
TGTGCCAGCAGTGAAGCGCTTTGGCGGGGCATCCAAGAGACCCAGTACTTC
CASSEALWRGIQETQYF
>TRBV5-6|TRBJ2-1|-|medium-sized
TGTGCCAGCAGCTTTGTGGGGGAGATGAACGATGAGCAGTTCTTC
CASSFVGEMNDEQFF
>TRBV3-1|TRBJ1-1|-|few
TGTGCCAGCAGCCAAGATGGGGCCCCAGGTGGAACTTTCTTT
CASSQDGAPGGTFF
>TRBV20-1|TRBJ1-1|-|many
TGCAGTGCTAGTCCCAATCAGGGGGAAGCTTTCTTT
CSASPNQGEAFF
>TRBV20-1|TRBJ2-2|-|many
TGCAGTGCTGCCTCATCCGGGGAGCTGTTTTTT
CSAASSGELFF
>TRBV20-1|TRBJ2-3|TRBD2|many
TGCAGTGCTGGACTAGCGGGAGCAGATACGCAGTATTTT
CSAGLAGADTQYF
>TRBV24-1|TRBJ1-5|-|medium-sized
TGTGCCACCAGTGATTTGAGTAGCAATCAGCCCCAGCATTTT
CATSDLSSNQPQHF
>TRBV2|TRBJ2-3|-|many
TGTGCCAGCAGTGAAGGCCCCGGACGGCGCAGTAGCACAGATACGCAGTATTTT
CASSEGPGRRSSTDTQYF
>TRBV7-7|TRBJ2-5|TRBD1|-
TGTGCTAGCAGCTTATCCCTGGGGACAGAAGTAGAGACCCAGTACTTC
CASSLSLGTEVETQYF
>TRBV10-2|TRBJ1-5|-|medium-sized
TGCGCCAGCGGCAGAAACTATCAGCCCCAGCATTTT
CASGRNYQPQHF
>TRBV19|TRBJ1-2|-|medium-sized
TGTGCCAGTAGTACCGATGATGGCTACACCTTC
CASSTDDGYTF
>TRBV7-8|TRBJ2-3|-|-
TGTGCCAGCAGACCCGACAGGACTAGCACAGATACGCAGTATTTT
CASRPDRTSTDTQYF
>TRBV9|TRBJ2-3|TRBD2|medium-sized
TGTGCCAGCAGCCCCGGACTAGCGGGGGGGTTGTTGAATACGCAGTATTTT
CASSPGLAGGLLNTQYF
>TRBV28|TRBJ1-5|-|-
TGTGCCAGCAGTTTATCCGATCAGCCCCAGCATTTT
CASSLSDQPQHF
>TRBV30|TRBJ1-5|-|-
TGTGCCTGGAGTGCACAGCCGTACAATCAGCCCCAGCATTTT
CAWSAQPYNQPQHF
>TRBV7-3|TRBJ2-7|TRBD1|medium-sized
TGTGCCAGCAGCTTAAGAGGGGGCTTGCCCTACGAGCAGTACTTC
CASSLRGGLPYEQYF
>TRBV5-1|TRBJ2-5|TRBD1|few
TGCGCCAGCAGCCCCAACCCGGGACAGGCCGCCGGGACCCAGTACTTC
CASSPNPGQAAGTQYF
>TRBV7-9|TRBJ1-4|-|medium-sized
TGTGCCAGCAGGCCGAGGGAAGGGCCTGAAAAACTGTTTTTT
CASRPREGPEKLFF
>TRBV18|TRBJ1-2|TRBD1|medium-sized
TGTGCCAGCTCACCCTTGGGACAGAACTATGGCTACACCTTC
CASSPLGQNYGYTF
>TRBV7-9|TRBJ2-3|TRBD2|many
TGTGCCAGCAGTAGAGCGGGGGACGTAGATACGCAGTATTTT
CASSRAGDVDTQYF
>TRBV20-1|TRBJ2-3|TRBD2|many
TGCAGTACGAAAGTGGCTAGCGGGAGTCGAGTAGACACAGATACGCAGTATTTT
CSTKVASGSRVDTDTQYF
>TRBV12-3/TRBV12-4|TRBJ2-1|-|few
TGTGCCAGCAGTTCCATGGTTGGTGAGCAGTTCTTC
CASSSMVGEQFF
>TRBV5-1|TRBJ1-6|-|many
TGCGCCAGCAGCTTGGATCAATTGGATAATTCACCCCTCCACTTT
CASSLDQLDNSPLHF
>TRBV29-1|TRBJ2-7|-|-
TGCAGCGGTGTGCGGCGCTACGTATTCCACGAGCAGTACTTC
CSGVRRYVFHEQYF
>TRBV19|TRBJ1-1|-|-
TGTGCCACCGATAACAGGGTGGACACTGAAGCTTTCTTT
CATDNRVDTEAFF
>TRBV11-1|TRBJ2-1|TRBD2|medium-sized
TGTGCCAGCAGCTCTAGTTTGCCTCCGGGACTACCTCAGTTCTTC
CASSSSLPPGLPQFF
>TRBV5-1|TRBJ1-2|TRBD1|few
TGCGCCAGCAGCCTGACAGGGCCCGTCTATGGCTACACCTTC
CASSLTGPVYGYTF
>TRBV27|TRBJ1-3|-|medium-sized
TGTGCCAGCAGTTTTACCGGGGGCTCTGGAAACACCATATATTTT
CASSFTGGSGNTIYF
>TRBV9|TRBJ1-1|-|-
TGTGCCAGCAGCGCAGGGGCCCATGGCCCAAATCCAAACACTGAAGCTTTCTTT
CASSAGAHGPNPNTEAFF
>TRBV29-1|TRBJ2-1|-|many
TGCAGCGTTGAACGTCTAATGGGGGATGAGCAGTTCTTC
CSVERLMGDEQFF
>TRBV13|TRBJ1-2|-|-
TGTGCCAGCAGCTTAGAGGATCCAGGTGCCTATGGCTACACCTTC
CASSLEDPGAYGYTF
>TRBV6-6|TRBJ2-7|TRBD2|many
TGTGCCAGCAGATCTGGGTGGGAGGGAGAGGGGTACGAGCAGTACTTC
CASRSGWEGEGYEQYF
>TRBV29-1|TRBJ2-1|-|-
TGCAGCGTAGAGGACGGGAGAGGGGGCAATGAGCAGTTCTTC
CSVEDGRGGNEQFF
>TRBV5-5|TRBJ1-4|-|medium-sized
TGTGCCAGCAGCTTAAGTCAGGGGAGTGAAAAACTGTTTTTT
CASSLSQGSEKLFF
>TRBV15|TRBJ2-1|TRBD2|-
TGTGCCACCAGCAGAGATGCGGGAGCCTTCAATGAGCAGTTCTTC
CATSRDAGAFNEQFF
>TRBV7-2|TRBJ2-7|TRBD2|medium-sized
TGTGCCAGCAGCTTTAGACTAGCGGGCCAGTACGAGCAGTACTTC
CASSFRLAGQYEQYF
>TRBV27|TRBJ1-2|-|many
TGTGCCAGCAGTCCGCTGGAGGGGATTAGCCTCGATGGCTACACCTTC
CASSPLEGISLDGYTF
>TRBV7-2|TRBJ2-7|TRBD2|few
TGTGCCGGCAGCCCGGGACTAGCGATTGTATCCTACGAGCAGTACTTC
CAGSPGLAIVSYEQYF
>TRBV2|TRBJ2-3|-|medium-sized
TGTGCCACTGAGGGTCCCCCCACAGATACGCAGTATTTT
CATEGPPTDTQYF
>TRBV20-1|TRBJ1-3|-|many
TGCAGTGCTAGTAAATGGGCAGGGACCTCTGGAAACACCATATATTTT
CSASKWAGTSGNTIYF
>TRBV10-1|TRBJ2-3|-|-
TGCGCCAGCAGTGAGTCCTTGCTAGGCACAGATACGCAGTATTTT
CASSESLLGTDTQYF
>TRBV7-2|TRBJ2-1|TRBD2|few
TGTGCCAGCAGCCCCGGACTAGCGGGAGCCTACAATGAGCAGTTCTTC
CASSPGLAGAYNEQFF
>TRBV20-1|TRBJ2-1|-|medium-sized
TGCAGTGCCCATCGGGCGGGGAGAAAAAATGAGCAGTTCTTC
CSAHRAGRKNEQFF
>TRBV20-1|TRBJ2-7|-|-
TGCAGTGCTAGGGCATCCTCCGAGCAGTACTTC
CSARASSEQYF
>TRBV6-2/TRBV6-3|TRBJ2-3|TRBD1|-
TGTGCCAGCAGCAAATTCACAGGGGACACAGATACGCAGTATTTT
CASSKFTGDTDTQYF
>TRBV6-2/TRBV6-3|TRBJ2-1|-|-
TGTGCCAGCAGCAGAGGAAACAGGGGAGGAAATGAGCAGTTCTTC
CASSRGNRGGNEQFF
>TRBV20-1|TRBJ2-3|-|-
TGCAGTGGTAGTAGGGATACGCAGTATTTT
CSGSRDTQYF
>TRBV11-3|TRBJ2-1|TRBD2|medium-sized
TGTGCCAGCAGCCTAGCGGGCCTCTACAATGAGCAGTTCTTC
CASSLAGLYNEQFF
>TRBV7-3|TRBJ2-3|-|medium-sized
TGTGCCAGCAGCTTAAGCCACAGCACAGATACGCAGTATTTT
CASSLSHSTDTQYF
>TRBV7-8|TRBJ1-6|TRBD1|-
TGTGCCAGCAGCCGGGACAGGGGTAATTCACCCCTCCATTTT
CASSRDRGNSPLHF